This T cell receptor beta chain was sequenced during a study of CD8+ T cells in alopecia areata. General observations from the study: In lesional scalp, particularly from alopecia totalis/universalis, clonality was higher than in normal scalp.

CDR3 length equals 13 residues. Germline CDR1 reads SQVTM; CDR2 reads ANQGSEA. With 8 bases removed from V and 4 bases from J, the gap between germline ends came to 15 bases. Isolated RNA was reverse transcribed into cDNA used as the sequencing template. Only in-frame clones appear in the TCRdb table, and some are missing; sequencing was by immunoSEQ multiplex PCR. The data contain around 250,000 clones, roughly two thirds of them singletons. Note on this clone: Its antigen is currently unknown.

This clonotype was obtained from a human donor with alopecia areata. J is TRBJ2-1 and V is TRBV29-1, with D perhaps assigned TRBD1 or TRBD2 (5 bases each). Sequences were derived from CD4+ T cells sorted from blood, sampled at week 0. The CDR3 region has the DNA TGCAGCACCCGACAGAGGGATTACAATGAGCAGTTCTTC. Translation: CSTRQRDYNEQFF.